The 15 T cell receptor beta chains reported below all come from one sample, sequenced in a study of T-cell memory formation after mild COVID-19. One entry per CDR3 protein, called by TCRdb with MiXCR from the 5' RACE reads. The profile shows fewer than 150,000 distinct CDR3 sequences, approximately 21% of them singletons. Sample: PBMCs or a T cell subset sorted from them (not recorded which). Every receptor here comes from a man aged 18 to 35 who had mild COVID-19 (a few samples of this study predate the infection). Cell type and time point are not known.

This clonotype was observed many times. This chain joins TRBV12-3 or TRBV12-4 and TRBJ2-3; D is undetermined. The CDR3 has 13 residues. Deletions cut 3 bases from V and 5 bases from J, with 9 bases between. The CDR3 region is CASSFLSLDTQYF. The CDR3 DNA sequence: TGTGCCAGCAGTTTTCTGTCCTTAGATACGCAGTATTTT.

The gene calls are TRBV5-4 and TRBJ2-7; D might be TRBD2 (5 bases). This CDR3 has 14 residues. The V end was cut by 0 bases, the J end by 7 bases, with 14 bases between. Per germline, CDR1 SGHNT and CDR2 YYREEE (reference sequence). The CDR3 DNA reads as TGTGCCAGCAGCTTGGCCCCAGCGCCGGGAGAGCAGTACTTC. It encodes CASSLAPAPGEQYF.

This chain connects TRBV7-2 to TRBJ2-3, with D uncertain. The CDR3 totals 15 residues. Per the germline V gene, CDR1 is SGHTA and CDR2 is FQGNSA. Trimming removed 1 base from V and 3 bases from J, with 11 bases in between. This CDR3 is CASSLGAAATDTQYF. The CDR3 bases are TGTGCCAGCAGCTTAGGGGCCGCTGCGACAGATACGCAGTATTTT.

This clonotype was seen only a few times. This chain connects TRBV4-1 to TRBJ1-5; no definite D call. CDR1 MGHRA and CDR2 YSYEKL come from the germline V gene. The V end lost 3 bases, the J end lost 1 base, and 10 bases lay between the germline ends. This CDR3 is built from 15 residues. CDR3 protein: CASSQTLGSNQPQHF. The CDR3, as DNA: TGCGCCAGCAGCCAGACATTGGGGAGCAATCAGCCCCAGCATTTT.

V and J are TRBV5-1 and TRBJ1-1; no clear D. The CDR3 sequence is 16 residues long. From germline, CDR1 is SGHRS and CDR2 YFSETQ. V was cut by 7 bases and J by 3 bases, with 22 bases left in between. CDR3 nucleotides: TGCGCCAGCGCCGATTGGAACAGCCGAGGAGACACTGAAGCTTTCTTT. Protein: CASADWNSRGDTEAFF.

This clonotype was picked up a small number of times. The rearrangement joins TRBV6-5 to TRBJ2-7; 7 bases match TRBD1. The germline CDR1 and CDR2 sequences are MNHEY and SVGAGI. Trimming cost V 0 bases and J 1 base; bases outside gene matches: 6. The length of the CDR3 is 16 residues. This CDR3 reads CASSYSSGQESYEQYF. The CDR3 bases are TGTGCCAGCAGTTACTCTTCCGGACAGGAATCCTACGAGCAGTACTTC.

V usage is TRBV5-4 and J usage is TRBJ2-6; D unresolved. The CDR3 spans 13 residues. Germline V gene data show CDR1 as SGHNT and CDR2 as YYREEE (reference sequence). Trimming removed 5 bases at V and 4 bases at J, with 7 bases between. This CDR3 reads CASRIAGANVLTF. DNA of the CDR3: TGTGCCAGCAGGATCGCCGGGGCCAACGTCCTGACTTTC.

The CDR3 region has the DNA TGTGCCAGCAGCTTGGAGACCGGTTCGCACACCGGGGAGCTGTTTTTT. Its protein is CASSLETGSHTGELFF. The gene calls are TRBV5-6 and TRBJ2-2; D uncertain. The CDR3 covers 16 residues. Trimming removed 0 bases at V and 3 bases at J, with 12 bases between. In germline, CDR1 is SGHDT, CDR2 YYEEEE.

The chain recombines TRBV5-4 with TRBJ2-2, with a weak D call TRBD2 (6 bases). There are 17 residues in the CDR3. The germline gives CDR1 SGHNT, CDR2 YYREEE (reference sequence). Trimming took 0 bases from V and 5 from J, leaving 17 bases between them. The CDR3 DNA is TGTGCCAGCAGCTTGGCCGGGAGCAGGGTAGAAACCGGGGAGCTGTTTTTT. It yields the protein CASSLAGSRVETGELFF. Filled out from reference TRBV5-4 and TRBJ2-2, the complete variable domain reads ETGVTQSPTHLIKTRGQQVTLRCSSQSGHNTVSWYQQALGQGPQFIFQYYREEENGRGNFPPRFSGLQFPNYSSELNVNALELDDSALYLCASSLAGSRVETGELFFGEGSRLTVL.

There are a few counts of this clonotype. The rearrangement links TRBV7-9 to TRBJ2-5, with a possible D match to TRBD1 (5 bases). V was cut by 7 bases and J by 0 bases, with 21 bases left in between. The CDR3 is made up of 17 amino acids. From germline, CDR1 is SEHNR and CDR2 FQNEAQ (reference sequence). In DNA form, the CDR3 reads TGTGCCAGCACCCTAACCGAGAGACAGTTGTACCAAGAGACCCAGTACTTC. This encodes CASTLTERQLYQETQYF.

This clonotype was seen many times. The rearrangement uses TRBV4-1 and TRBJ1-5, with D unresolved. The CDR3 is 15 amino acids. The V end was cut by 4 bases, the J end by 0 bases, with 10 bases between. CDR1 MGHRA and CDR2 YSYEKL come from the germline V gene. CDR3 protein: CASSPRHVSNQPQHF. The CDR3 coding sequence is TGCGCCAGCAGCCCGCGGCACGTTAGCAATCAGCCCCAGCATTTT.

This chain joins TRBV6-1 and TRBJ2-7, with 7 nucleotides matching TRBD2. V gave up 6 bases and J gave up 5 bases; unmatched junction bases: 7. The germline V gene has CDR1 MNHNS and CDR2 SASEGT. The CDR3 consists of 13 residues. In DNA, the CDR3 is TGTGCCAGCAGCGTATGGGGGGGAGACGAGCAGTACGTC. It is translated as CASSVWGGDEQYV.

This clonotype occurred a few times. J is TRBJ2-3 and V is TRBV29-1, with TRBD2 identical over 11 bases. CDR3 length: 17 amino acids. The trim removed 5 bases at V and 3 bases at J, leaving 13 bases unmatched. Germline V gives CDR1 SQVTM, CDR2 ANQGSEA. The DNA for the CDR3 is TGCAGCGTTCCCAAGAACCGCCCTAGCGGGGGGACAGATACGCAGTATTTT. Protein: CSVPKNRPSGGTDTQYF.

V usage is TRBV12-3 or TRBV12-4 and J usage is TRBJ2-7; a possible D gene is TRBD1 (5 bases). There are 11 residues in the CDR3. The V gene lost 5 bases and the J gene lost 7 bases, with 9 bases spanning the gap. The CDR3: CASSPGREQYF. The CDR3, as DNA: TGTGCCAGCAGTCCAGGGCGGGAGCAGTACTTC.

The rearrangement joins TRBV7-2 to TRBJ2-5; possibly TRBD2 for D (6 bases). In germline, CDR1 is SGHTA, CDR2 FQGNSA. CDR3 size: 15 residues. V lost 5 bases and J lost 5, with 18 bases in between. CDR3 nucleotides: TGTGCCAGCAGCCCGACCCAGGCGGGGTGGGAGACCCAGTACTTC. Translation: CASSPTQAGWETQYF. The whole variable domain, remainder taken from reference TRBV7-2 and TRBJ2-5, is GAGVSQSPSNKVTEKGKDVELRCDPISGHTALYWYRQSLGQGLEFLIYFQGNSAPDKSGLPSDRFSAERTGGSVSTLTIQRTQQEDSAVYLCASSPTQAGWETQYFGPGTRLLVL.